A single TCR beta chain is shown here with its context. Its target is not known. This entry comes from a study of CXCR3-negative and CXCR3-positive naive CD8 T cells. As for the study in general: For each library, about 1.5 +/- 0.3 million TRB reads were obtained, 120 million to 150 million in total. Findings of the study overall: Naive CXCR3-positive cells had TRB CDR3s more hydrophobic than those of CXCR3-negative naive cells. TRBV-TRBJ usage matched between naive CXCR3-negative and CXCR3-positive cells but not between memory cells.

Sorts that each held approximately 300,000 cells were run in triplicate for every CD8+ T cell subset. UMI-labeled 5' RACE yielded the TRB cDNA libraries. TCRdb reprocessed the 5' RACE reads, with one entry per CDR3 protein and no DNA. The listing contains some 130,000 distinct CDR3 sequences. CDR1 DFQATT and CDR2 SNEGSKA come from the germline V gene (reference sequence). This CDR3 spans 15 amino acids. This TCR was sampled from a human donor in good health. Some clones in this sample may be carry-over from other donors' samples. The sequencing sample was made of naive CXCR3+ CD8+ T cells from blood. Stated subset: CD45RO-CCR7+CD27+CD95- naive CD8+ T cells expressing CXCR3 (TNR3+). This chain connects TRBV20-1 to TRBJ2-7; the D call from TCRdb, TRBD2, cannot be confirmed without DNA. The CDR3: CSARGLAGVSYEQYF.